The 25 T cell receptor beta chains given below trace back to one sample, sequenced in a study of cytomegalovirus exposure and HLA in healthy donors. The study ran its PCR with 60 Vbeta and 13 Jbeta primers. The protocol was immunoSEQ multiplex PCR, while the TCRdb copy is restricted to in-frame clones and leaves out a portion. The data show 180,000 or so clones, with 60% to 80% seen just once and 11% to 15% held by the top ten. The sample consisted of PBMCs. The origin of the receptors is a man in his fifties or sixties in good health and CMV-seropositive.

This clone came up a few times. CDR3 residues: CASSTGTGNNEQFF. CDR3 coding DNA: TGTGCCAGCAGCACCGGGACAGGGAACAATGAGCAGTTCTTC. The chain is built from TRBV6-6 and TRBJ2-1; 9 nucleotides match TRBD1. This CDR3 contains 14 residues. Trimming cost V 6 bases and J 5 bases; bases outside gene matches: 5. Germline values: CDR1 MNHNY, CDR2 SVGAGI (reference sequence).

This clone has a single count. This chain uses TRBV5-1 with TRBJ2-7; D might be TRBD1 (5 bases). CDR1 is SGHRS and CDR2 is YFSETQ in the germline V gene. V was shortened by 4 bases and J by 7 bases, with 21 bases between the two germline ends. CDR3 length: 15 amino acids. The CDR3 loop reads CASSQDDSGVYEQYV. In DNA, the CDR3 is TGCGCCAGCAGCCAGGACGACAGTGGTGTGTATGAGCAGTACGTC.

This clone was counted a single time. The CDR3 here is CASSQTGRARETQYF. The CDR3 DNA is TGTGCCAGCAGCCAGACAGGTCGCGCACGGGAGACCCAGTACTTC. The chain employs TRBV11-3 and TRBJ2-5; the D gene is possibly TRBD1 (6 bases). The CDR3 length is 15 residues. The germline gives CDR1 SGHNT, CDR2 YENEEA. Trimming removed 5 bases from V and 5 bases from J, with 18 bases in between.

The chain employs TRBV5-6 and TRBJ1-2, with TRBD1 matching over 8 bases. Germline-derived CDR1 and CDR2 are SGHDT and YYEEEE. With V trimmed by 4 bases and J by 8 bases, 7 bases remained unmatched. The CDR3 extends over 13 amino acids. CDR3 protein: CASSQDRDRGYTF. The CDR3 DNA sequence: TGTGCCAGCAGCCAGGACAGGGACCGGGGCTACACCTTC.

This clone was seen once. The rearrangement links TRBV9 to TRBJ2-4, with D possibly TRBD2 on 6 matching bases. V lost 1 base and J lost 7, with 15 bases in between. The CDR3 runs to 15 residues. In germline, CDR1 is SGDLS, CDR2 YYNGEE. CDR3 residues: CASSVRVADDNIQYF. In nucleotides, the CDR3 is TGTGCCAGCAGCGTAAGGGTAGCGGATGATAACATTCAGTACTTC.

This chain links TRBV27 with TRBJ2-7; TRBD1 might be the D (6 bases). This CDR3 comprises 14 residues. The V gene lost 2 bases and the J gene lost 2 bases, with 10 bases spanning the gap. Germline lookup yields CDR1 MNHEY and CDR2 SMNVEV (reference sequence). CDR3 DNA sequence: TGTGCCAGCAGTTTAGTCGCAGGGGCCTACGAGCAGTACTTC. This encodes CASSLVAGAYEQYF.

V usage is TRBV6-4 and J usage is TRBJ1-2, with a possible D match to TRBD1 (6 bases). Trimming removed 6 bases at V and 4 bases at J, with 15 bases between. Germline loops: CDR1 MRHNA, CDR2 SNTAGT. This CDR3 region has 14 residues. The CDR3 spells CASSNTGSSYGYTF. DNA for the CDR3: TGTGCCAGCAGCAATACAGGGTCGTCCTATGGCTACACCTTC.

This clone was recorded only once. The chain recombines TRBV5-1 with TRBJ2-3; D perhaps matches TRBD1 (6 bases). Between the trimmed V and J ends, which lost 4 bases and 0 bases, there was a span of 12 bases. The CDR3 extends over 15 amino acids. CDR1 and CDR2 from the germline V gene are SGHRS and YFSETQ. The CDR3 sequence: CASSAPGHSTDTQYF. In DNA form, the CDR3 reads TGCGCCAGCAGCGCCCCGGGACACAGCACAGATACGCAGTATTTT.

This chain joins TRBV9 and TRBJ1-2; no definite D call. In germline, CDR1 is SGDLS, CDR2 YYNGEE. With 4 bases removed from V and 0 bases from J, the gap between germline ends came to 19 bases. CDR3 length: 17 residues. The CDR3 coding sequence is TGTGCCAGCAGCACCCCTATTGGGCAGGAAGCTAACTATGGCTACACCTTC. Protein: CASSTPIGQEANYGYTF.

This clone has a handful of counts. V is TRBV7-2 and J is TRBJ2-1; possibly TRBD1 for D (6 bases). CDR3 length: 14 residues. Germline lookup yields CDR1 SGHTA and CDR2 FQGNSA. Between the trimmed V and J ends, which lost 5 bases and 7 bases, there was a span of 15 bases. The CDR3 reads CASSPRQVGNEQFF. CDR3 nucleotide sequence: TGTGCCAGCAGCCCAAGACAGGTAGGGAATGAGCAGTTCTTC.

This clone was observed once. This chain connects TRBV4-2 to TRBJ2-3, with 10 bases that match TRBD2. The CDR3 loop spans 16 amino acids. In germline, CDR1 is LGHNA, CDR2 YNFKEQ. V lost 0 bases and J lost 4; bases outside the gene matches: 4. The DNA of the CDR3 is TGTGCCAGCAGCCAAGACCCTAGCGGGGGATCAGATACGCAGTATTTT. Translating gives CASSQDPSGGSDTQYF.

As DNA, the CDR3 is TGTGCCAGCAGTTTATTCAACAGGGGGCTCAACACCGGGGAGCTGTTTTTT. Protein product: CASSLFNRGLNTGELFF. V usage is TRBV28 and J usage is TRBJ2-2; 9 bases are a match to TRBD1. Germline V lookup: CDR1 MDHEN, CDR2 SYDVKM. The CDR3 contains 17 residues. V was clipped by 1 base and J by 2 bases; unmatched bases: 5.

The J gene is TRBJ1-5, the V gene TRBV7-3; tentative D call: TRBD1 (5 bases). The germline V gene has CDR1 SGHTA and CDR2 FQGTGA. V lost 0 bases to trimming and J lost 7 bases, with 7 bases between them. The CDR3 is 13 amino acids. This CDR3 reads CASSLTTDQPQHF. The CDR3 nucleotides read TGTGCCAGCAGCTTAACGACAGACCAGCCCCAGCATTTT. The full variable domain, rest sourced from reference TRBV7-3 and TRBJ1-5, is GAGVSQTPSNKVTEKGKYVELRCDPISGHTALYWYRQSLGQGPEFLIYFQGTGAADDSGLPNDRFFAVRPEGSVSTLKIQRTERGDSAVYLCASSLTTDQPQHFGDGTRLSIL.

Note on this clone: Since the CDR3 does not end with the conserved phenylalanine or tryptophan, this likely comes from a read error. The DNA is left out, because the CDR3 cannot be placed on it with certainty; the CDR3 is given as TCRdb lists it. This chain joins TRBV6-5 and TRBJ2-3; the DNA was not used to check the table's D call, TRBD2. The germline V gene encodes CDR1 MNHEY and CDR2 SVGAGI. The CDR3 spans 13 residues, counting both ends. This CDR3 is CAGSYFGAGAPGE.

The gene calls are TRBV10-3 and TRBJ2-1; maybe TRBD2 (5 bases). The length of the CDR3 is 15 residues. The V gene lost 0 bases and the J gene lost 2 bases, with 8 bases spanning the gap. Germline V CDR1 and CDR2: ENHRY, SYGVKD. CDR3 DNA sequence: TGTGCCATCAGTGAGTCCGCTAGCCCCTACAATGAGCAGTTCTTC. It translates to CAISESASPYNEQFF.

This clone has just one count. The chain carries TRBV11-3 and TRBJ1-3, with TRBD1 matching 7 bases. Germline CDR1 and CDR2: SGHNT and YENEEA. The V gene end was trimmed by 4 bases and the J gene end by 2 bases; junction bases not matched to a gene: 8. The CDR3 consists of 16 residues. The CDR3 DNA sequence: TGTGCCAGCAGCTCCGGACAGGCTAAAGCTGGAAACACCATATATTTT. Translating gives CASSSGQAKAGNTIYF.

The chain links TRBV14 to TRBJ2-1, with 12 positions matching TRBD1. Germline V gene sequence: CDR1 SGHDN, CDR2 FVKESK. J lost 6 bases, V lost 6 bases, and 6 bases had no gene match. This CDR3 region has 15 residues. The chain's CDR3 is CASRAGTGGFNEQFF. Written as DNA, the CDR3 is TGTGCCAGCAGGGCCGGGACAGGGGGCTTCAATGAGCAGTTCTTC.

The CDR3 DNA follows: TGTGCCAGTAGTACCGACAGGGGAGAGTACGAGCAGTACTTC. This sequence encodes CASSTDRGEYEQYF. The genes are TRBV19 and TRBJ2-7; 8 bases match TRBD1. The CDR3 is made up of 14 amino acids. The trim removed 4 bases at V and 4 bases at J, leaving 6 bases unmatched. Germline lookup yields CDR1 LNHDA and CDR2 SQIVND (reference sequence).

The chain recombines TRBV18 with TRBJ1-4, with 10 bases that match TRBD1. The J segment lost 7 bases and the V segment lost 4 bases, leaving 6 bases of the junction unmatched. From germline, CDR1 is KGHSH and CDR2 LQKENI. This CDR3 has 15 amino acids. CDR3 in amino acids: CASSLPGTGVEKLFF. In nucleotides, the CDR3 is TGTGCCAGCTCACTACCCGGGACAGGGGTTGAAAAACTGTTTTTT.

The CDR3 nucleotides read TGTGCCAGCAGCCAAGCCGGGACAGGGGGATTAACCTATAATTCACCCCTCCACTTT. It specifies CASSQAGTGGLTYNSPLHF. V and J are TRBV4-2 and TRBJ1-6, with 11 bases matching TRBD1. The CDR3 spans 19 residues. After removal of 1 base from V and 2 bases from J, the junction contained 7 bases not matched to a gene. Germline V gives CDR1 LGHNA, CDR2 YNFKEQ.

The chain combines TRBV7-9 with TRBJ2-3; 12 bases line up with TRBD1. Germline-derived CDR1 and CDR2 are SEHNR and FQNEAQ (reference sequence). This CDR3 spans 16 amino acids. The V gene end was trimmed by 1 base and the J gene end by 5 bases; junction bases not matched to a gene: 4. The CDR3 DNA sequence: TGTGCCAGCAGCTTAGGGGACAGGGGGCGCAGAGATACGCAGTATTTT. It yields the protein CASSLGDRGRRDTQYF.

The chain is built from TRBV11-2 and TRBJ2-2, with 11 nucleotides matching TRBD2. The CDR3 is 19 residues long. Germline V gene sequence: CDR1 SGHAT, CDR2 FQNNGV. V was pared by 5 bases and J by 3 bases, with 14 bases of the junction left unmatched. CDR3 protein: CASSIRKKIAGGHTGELFF. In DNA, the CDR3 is TGTGCCAGCAGCATTCGGAAAAAAATAGCGGGGGGGCACACCGGGGAGCTGTTTTTT.

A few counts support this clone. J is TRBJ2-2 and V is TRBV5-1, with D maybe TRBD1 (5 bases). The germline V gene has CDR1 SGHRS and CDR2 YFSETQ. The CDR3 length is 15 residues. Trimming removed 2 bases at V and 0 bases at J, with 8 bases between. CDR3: CASSFDRANTGELFF. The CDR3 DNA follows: TGCGCCAGCAGCTTTGACAGAGCGAACACCGGGGAGCTGTTTTTT.

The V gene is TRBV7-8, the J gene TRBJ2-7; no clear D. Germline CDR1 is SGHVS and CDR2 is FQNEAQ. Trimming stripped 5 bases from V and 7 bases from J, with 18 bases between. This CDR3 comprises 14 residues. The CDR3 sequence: CASSSRQAPWEQYF. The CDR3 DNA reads TGTGCCAGCAGCAGCCGGCAGGCTCCCTGGGAGCAGTACTTC.

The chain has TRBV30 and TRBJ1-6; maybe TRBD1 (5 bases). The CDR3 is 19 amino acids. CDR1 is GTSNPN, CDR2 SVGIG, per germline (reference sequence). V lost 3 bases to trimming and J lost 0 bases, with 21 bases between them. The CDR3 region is CAWRDTHTITVSYNSPLHF. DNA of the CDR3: TGTGCCTGGAGGGACACGCATACTATAACCGTCTCCTATAATTCACCCCTCCACTTT.